This TCR beta chain was sequenced during a study of Ad26.COV2.S vaccination and SARS-CoV-2 variants. The germline V gene has CDR1 MNHEY and CDR2 SVGAGI. V trimming: 4 bases; J trimming: 4 bases; junction bases outside the gene matches: 5. There are 14 residues in the CDR3. Documented treatment: some 19 received Ad26.COV2.S at low or high dose, single or two shots; about 5 received placebo; per-sample allocation not given. Day 63 after the first injection of vaccine or placebo was the sampling time. Assay used: immunoSEQ multiplex PCR; TCRdb lists only in-frame clones, some missing. The sample consists of hundreds of thousands of clones, around 86% of them appearing once.

Sequenced material: peripheral blood, taken in a trial of Ad26.COV2.S vaccine versus placebo. This receptor was obtained from a person aged 18-60 years who received the Ad26.COV2.S COVID-19 vaccine or a placebo. This chain joins TRBV6-5 and TRBJ1-1; 8 positions agree with TRBD1. CDR3 residues: CASSLGQGPTEAFF. CDR3 nucleotide sequence: TGTGCCAGCAGTTTAGGACAGGGCCCCACTGAAGCTTTCTTT.